A single sample is the source of the 14 T cell receptor beta chains below, sequenced in a study of blood T cells in healthy people across ages. Through a sample-barcoded 5' primer and a J-beta primer mix, a second PCR was run for about 7 to 12 cycles. MiXCR, applied by TCRdb to the 5' RACE reads, yields one record per CDR3 protein. The sample has about 650,000 distinct CDR3 sequences; roughly half are singletons. The sample comprised blood. These receptor sequences come from a woman older than 75 in good health.

This chain links TRBV25-1 with TRBJ1-5; a possible D gene is TRBD1 (6 bases). CDR1 and CDR2 (germline): MGHDK, SYGVNS. The CDR3 has 16 amino acids. V lost 1 base, J lost 9 bases, and 19 bases lay in between. CDR3 DNA: TGTGCCAGCAGTGAATGGGTAGGGGGATTATCTCGGCCCCAGCATTTT. Amino acids: CASSEWVGGLSRPQHF.

J is TRBJ2-5 and V is TRBV28, with 10 bases fitting TRBD1. The DNA end is more similar to TRBJ2-7, so the J call may be wrong. Germline V CDR1 and CDR2: MDHEN, SYDVKM. This CDR3 is built from 13 residues. The CDR3 DNA reads TGTGCCACCCTGGGACAGGGGTACGACGAGCAGTACTTC. As protein: CATLGQGYDEQYF.

Ten or more counts support this clonotype. The rearrangement joins TRBV7-3 to TRBJ1-2, with D perhaps TRBD1 (5 bases). The CDR3 covers 13 residues. V was cut by 5 bases and J by 5 bases, with 12 bases left in between. CDR1 and CDR2 (germline): SGHTA, FQGTGA. CDR3 sequence (DNA): TGTGCCAGCAGCCCAACAGGTTTATATGGCTACACCTTC. The encoded protein is CASSPTGLYGYTF.

This sequence joins TRBV4-1 and TRBJ2-4; D is perhaps TRBD1 (5 bases). The CDR3 extends over 16 amino acids. Trimming took 0 bases from V and 8 from J, leaving 17 bases between them. The germline CDR1 and CDR2 sequences are MGHRA and YSYEKL. The CDR3 bases are TGCGCCAGCAGCCAAGAGGGGTTGGCAGGACAAGACATTCAGTACTTC. Translated: CASSQEGLAGQDIQYF.

In this sample, this clonotype turned up many times. The chain employs TRBV10-3 and TRBJ2-1; 13 bases are shared with TRBD2. Unmatched junction bases numbered 8, after V lost 8 bases and J lost 10 bases. The CDR3 runs to 14 residues. In germline, CDR1 is ENHRY, CDR2 SYGVKD. CDR3 sequence reads: CAIQGLAGEGEQFF. The CDR3 DNA reads as TGTGCCATCCAAGGACTAGCGGGAGAAGGGGAGCAGTTCTTC.

At least ten counts were recorded for this clonotype. The CDR3 region is CASSLTRTVNTEAFF. CDR3 nucleotide sequence: TGCGCCAGCAGCCTAACACGGACGGTGAACACTGAAGCTTTCTTT. The chain uses TRBV4-1 and TRBJ1-1; D gene ambiguous. This CDR3 spans 15 amino acids. Trimming stripped 4 bases from V and 0 bases from J, with 12 bases between. Germline CDR1 reads MGHRA; CDR2 reads YSYEKL.

The V gene is TRBV29-1, the J gene TRBJ2-7; 9 bases line up with TRBD1. Trimming removed 7 bases from V and 4 bases from J; junction bases left unmatched: 5. Germline CDR1 SQVTM, CDR2 ANQGSEA. The CDR3 spans 12 residues. The CDR3 spells CSAGQGIYEQYF. The CDR3, as DNA: TGCAGCGCTGGACAGGGGATTTACGAGCAGTACTTC.

As DNA, the CDR3 is TGTGCCAGCAGTACCCTAGCGGGGCCCGTCGTTTTCTACGAGCAGTACTTC. This codes for CASSTLAGPVVFYEQYF. The chain recombines TRBV6-4 with TRBJ2-7; 9 positions agree with TRBD2. There are 17 residues in the CDR3. Germline V lookup: CDR1 MRHNA, CDR2 SNTAGT. V lost 5 bases, J lost 3 bases, and 14 bases stayed unmatched.

This clonotype was observed a handful of times. This may be a read error, as it is one base from a much larger clone. The CDR3 DNA follows: TGTGCCAGCAGCCAAGCTGAGACCTACGAGCAGTACTTC. Translation gives CASSQAETYEQYF. The rearrangement joins TRBV3-1 to TRBJ2-7; D is unresolved. This CDR3 is built from 13 residues. Germline CDR1 LGHDT, CDR2 YNNKEL (reference sequence). V was clipped by 1 base and J by 2 bases, with 6 bases between them.

At least ten counts were recorded for this clonotype. The chain recombines TRBV12-3 or TRBV12-4 with TRBJ1-2; possibly TRBD1 for D (5 bases). Trimming cost V 8 bases and J 6 bases, with 13 bases left between them. This CDR3 spans 12 amino acids. For the CDR3, the DNA is TGTGCCAGCGGACACTCCCGGCATGGCTACACCTTC. The encoded protein is CASGHSRHGYTF.

The V gene is TRBV7-3, the J gene TRBJ2-5; a possible D gene is TRBD2 (6 bases). With 0 bases removed from V and 11 bases from J, the gap between germline ends came to 22 bases. The CDR3 sequence is 16 residues long. Germline values: CDR1 SGHTA, CDR2 FQGTGA. CDR3 nucleotides: TGTGCCAGCAGCTTAACGTATAGCGGACTTCCGGGTGGGCAGTACTTC. It specifies CASSLTYSGLPGGQYF.

Note on this clonotype: A much larger clone sits a single nucleotide away, making a read error possible. J is TRBJ2-7 and V is TRBV6-6; no definite D call. The CDR3 consists of 14 residues. Germline V gene lookup returns CDR1 MNHNY and CDR2 SVGAGI (reference sequence). Trimming took 0 bases from V and 6 from J, leaving 12 bases between them. The chain's CDR3 is CASSYSRLGPEQYF. The CDR3 nucleotides read TGTGCCAGCAGTTACTCCAGGCTTGGGCCCGAGCAGTACTTC.

This clonotype has a handful of counts. A much larger clone lies one base from this, so it may be a read error. The V call is TRBV6-2 or TRBV6-3, the J call TRBJ2-1; D is unclear. Per the germline V gene, CDR1 is MNHEY and CDR2 is SVGEGT. This CDR3 contains 16 residues. CDR3 sequence (DNA): TGTGCCAGCAGTTACGGAAGGCGTCCTGTCTACGATGAGCAGTTCTTC. This codes for CASSYGRRPVYDEQFF.

This clonotype was seen a handful of times. The V gene is TRBV5-1, the J gene TRBJ1-1, with D perhaps TRBD1 (5 bases). The CDR3 covers 13 residues. Germline values: CDR1 SGHRS, CDR2 YFSETQ. V was cut by 0 bases and J by 7 bases, with 10 bases left in between. CDR3 protein: CASSLATEGEAFF. The CDR3 nucleotides read TGCGCCAGCAGCTTGGCGACAGAGGGTGAAGCTTTCTTT.